This T cell receptor beta chain was sequenced for a study of cytomegalovirus exposure and HLA in healthy donors. Note on this clone: Its antigen is unidentified.

With 2 bases removed from V and 0 bases from J, the gap between germline ends came to 11 bases. The CDR3 is 16 residues long. CDR1 and CDR2 (germline): MNHNY, SVGAGI (reference sequence). Whole-study results and caveats: TCR beta chain V- and J-gene trimming was linked, in a later analysis, to a missense variant in DCLRE1C. Previously analyzed data showed that most TCR beta V segments were productive at a frequency of about 87% or about 30%. Rarity held for most TCR sequences, but there were some public TCRs that occurred in many donors.

PCR involved 60 Vbeta and 13 Jbeta primers. The method was immunoSEQ multiplex PCR; TCRdb's version includes in-frame clones alone and lacks a portion of them. This sample has 130,000 to 150,000 clones, with almost 80% found just once. The origin of this receptor is a male donor in good health and CMV-seronegative. This chain uses TRBV6-6 with TRBJ1-3; D not certain. Sequencing was carried out using PBMCs. The CDR3, as DNA: TGTGCCAGCAGTTACAGTCGGCGGCGCTCTGGAAACACCATATATTTT. Translating it yields CASSYSRRRSGNTIYF.